This T cell receptor beta chain was observed in a study of blood T cells in healthy people across ages. A second PCR of roughly 6 to 12 cycles used a sample-barcoded 5' primer and a J-beta primer mix. TCRdb fed the 5' RACE reads into MiXCR, producing one record per CDR3 protein. The data hold fewer than 2 million distinct CDR3 sequences, with around 42% observed a single time. Trimming removed 3 bases from V and 4 bases from J, with 12 bases in between. CDR3 length: 14 amino acids. Germline values: CDR1 ENHRY, CDR2 SYGVKD. This TCR was sampled from a human donor in good health. The material sequenced was blood. The chain combines TRBV10-3 with TRBJ1-1, with a possible D match to TRBD1 (6 bases). CDR3 protein: CAISDDRWGTEAFF. The CDR3, as DNA: TGTGCCATCAGTGACGACAGGTGGGGCACTGAAGCTTTCTTT.